The T cell receptor beta chain under discussion was sequenced for a study of blood T cell repertoires in COVID-19. The CDR3 is 15 residues long. Between the trimmed V and J ends, which lost 4 bases and 1 base, there was a span of 13 bases. Germline assignment: CDR1 LNHDA and CDR2 SQIVND (reference sequence). TCRdb keeps only in-frame clones here, not all; method: immunoSEQ multiplex PCR. This sample yields a few hundred thousand clones, of which more than 85% are seen a single time; about 18% belongs to the top ten. The TCR sequence derives from a woman in her thirties who had recovered from COVID-19. The sample taken for sequencing was PBMCs or T cells enriched from blood (not recorded which). J is TRBJ1-1 and V is TRBV19; possibly TRBD1 for D (5 bases). CDR3 bases: TGTGCCAGTAGTAGAACCATCGACAGGAACACTGAAGCTTTCTTT. This gives the protein CASSRTIDRNTEAFF.